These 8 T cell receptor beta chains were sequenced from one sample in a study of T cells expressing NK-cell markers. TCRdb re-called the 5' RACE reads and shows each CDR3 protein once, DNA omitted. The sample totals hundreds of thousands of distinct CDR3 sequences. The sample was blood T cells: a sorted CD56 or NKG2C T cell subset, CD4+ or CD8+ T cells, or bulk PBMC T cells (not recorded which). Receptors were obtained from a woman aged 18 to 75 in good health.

Here the CDR3 reads CASSLDGDRGPNEQFF. The chain has TRBV5-1 and TRBJ2-1; TCRdb's D call, TRBD1, is unchecked because there is no DNA. The CDR3 extends over 16 amino acids. The germline CDR1 and CDR2 sequences are SGHRS and YFSETQ.

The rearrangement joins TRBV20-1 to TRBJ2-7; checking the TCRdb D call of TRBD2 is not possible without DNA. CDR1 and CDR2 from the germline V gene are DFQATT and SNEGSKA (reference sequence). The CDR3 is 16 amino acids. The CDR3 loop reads CSATGTSGNLIYEQYF.

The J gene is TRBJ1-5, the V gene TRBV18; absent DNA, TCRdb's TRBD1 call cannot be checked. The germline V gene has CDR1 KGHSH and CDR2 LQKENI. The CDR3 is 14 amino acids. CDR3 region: CASSPGLGNQPQHF.

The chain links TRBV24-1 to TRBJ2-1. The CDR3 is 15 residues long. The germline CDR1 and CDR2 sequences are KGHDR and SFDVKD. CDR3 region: CATSYSTGKVNEQFF.

CDR3 region: CASTWGGFNTGELFF. The J gene is TRBJ2-2, the V gene TRBV19; TCRdb calls TRBD1, which cannot be checked without DNA. CDR1 is LNHDA, CDR2 SQIVND, per germline (reference sequence). There are 15 residues in the CDR3.

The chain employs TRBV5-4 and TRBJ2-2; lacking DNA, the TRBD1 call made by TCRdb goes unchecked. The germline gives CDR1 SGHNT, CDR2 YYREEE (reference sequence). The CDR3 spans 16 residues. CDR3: CASSWGQGMNTGELFF. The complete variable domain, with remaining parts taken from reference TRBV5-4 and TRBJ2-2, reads ETGVTQSPTHLIKTRGQQVTLRCSSQSGHNTVSWYQQALGQGPQFIFQYYREEENGRGNFPPRFSGLQFPNYSSELNVNALELDDSALYLCASSWGQGMNTGELFFGEGSRLTVL.

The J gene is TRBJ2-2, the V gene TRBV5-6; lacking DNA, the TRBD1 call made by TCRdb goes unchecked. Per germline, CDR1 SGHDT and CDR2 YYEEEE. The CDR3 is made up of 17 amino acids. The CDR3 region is CASSLRIGTQNTGELFF.

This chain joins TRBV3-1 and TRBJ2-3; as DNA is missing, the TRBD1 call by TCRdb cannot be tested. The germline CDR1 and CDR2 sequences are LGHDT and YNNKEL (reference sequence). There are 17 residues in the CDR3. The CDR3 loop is CASSPRDRGNPTDTQYF.